Shown below are 9 T cell receptor beta chains from a single sample sequenced in a study of blood T cell repertoires in COVID-19. The repertoire was sequenced with immunoSEQ multiplex PCR; TCRdb's copy has only in-frame clones and lacks some. The sample contains about 70,000 clones, over 80% of which appear only once. Input material: peripheral blood. All receptors come from a woman in her sixties or seventies with acute or convalescent COVID-19.

This chain connects TRBV18 to TRBJ2-7; tentatively, D is TRBD2 (6 bases). The CDR3 is 14 amino acids. Germline V gives CDR1 KGHSH, CDR2 LQKENI. V dropped 10 bases and J dropped 3 bases, with 19 bases sitting between them. CDR3 region: CATSSQGGDYEQYF. CDR3 DNA sequence: TGTGCCACCTCCAGCCAGGGCGGGGACTACGAGCAGTACTTC.

The chain joins TRBV28 to TRBJ1-4; TRBD1 matches at 10 bases. The V gene's germline CDR1 is MDHEN and CDR2 SYDVKM. With 2 bases clipped from V and 7 bases from J, the junction kept 7 bases outside the gene matches. The CDR3 is made up of 16 amino acids. The CDR3 loop is CASSLAGTGVREKLFF. CDR3 DNA sequence: TGTGCCAGCAGTTTAGCCGGGACAGGGGTACGTGAAAAACTGTTTTTT.

The chain is built from TRBV2 and TRBJ2-2, with 9 bases aligning to TRBD2. CDR3 length: 16 residues. Germline V lookup: CDR1 SNHLY, CDR2 FYNNEI. Trimming at V came to 4 bases and at J to 11 bases, leaving 14 bases not matched to a gene. The CDR3 DNA is TGTGCCAGCAGTGGTCCGTTAGCGGGGGAACTAGTAGAGCTGTTTTTT. Translating gives CASSGPLAGELVELFF.

J is TRBJ2-1 and V is TRBV28, with 8 bases aligning to TRBD1. V gave up 9 bases and J gave up 7 bases; unmatched junction bases: 11. Germline V gives CDR1 MDHEN, CDR2 SYDVKM. The CDR3 spans 14 residues. DNA of the CDR3: TGTGCCAGTACTCCAGGGGGCGGCATGAATGAGCAGTTCTTC. Translating it yields CASTPGGGMNEQFF.

This chain connects TRBV2 to TRBJ1-4, with TRBD1 as a possible D gene (6 bases). Trimming took off 7 bases at V and 4 bases at J, with 16 bases between the two ends. Germline V lookup: CDR1 SNHLY, CDR2 FYNNEI. This CDR3 region has 15 residues. CDR3 bases: TGTGCCAGCAAAACACCCGGACAGAATAATGAAAAACTGTTTTTT. It encodes CASKTPGQNNEKLFF.

The V call is TRBV5-1, the J call TRBJ2-5, with TRBD2 matching 16 bases. The CDR3 consists of 15 residues. Per germline, CDR1 SGHRS and CDR2 YFSETQ. The V gene end was trimmed by 4 bases and the J gene end by 7 bases; junction bases not matched to a gene: 4. The CDR3: CASSPGTSGRGTQYF. The DNA of the CDR3 is TGCGCCAGCAGCCCTGGGACTAGCGGGAGGGGGACCCAGTACTTC.

This clone was detected only once. The chain combines TRBV10-3 with TRBJ2-7, with a tentative D call TRBD2 (6 bases). The V end lost 6 bases, the J end lost 6 bases, and 24 bases lay between the germline ends. Germline CDR1 and CDR2: ENHRY and SYGVKD. This CDR3 has 16 amino acids. CDR3 loop: CAIRDKGTSSGVEQYF. DNA for the CDR3: TGTGCCATCAGGGATAAGGGTACTTCGTCGGGAGTCGAGCAGTACTTC.

The genes are TRBV18 and TRBJ2-3, with 12 bases identical to TRBD2. Germline CDR1 and CDR2: KGHSH and LQKENI. V shed 4 bases, J shed 3 bases, and the junction held 14 bases outside the gene matches. This CDR3 comprises 19 residues. DNA for the CDR3: TGTGCCAGCTCACTACTAGCGGGGGGCCCCCAACCGTCGACAGATACGCAGTATTTT. This gives the protein CASSLLAGGPQPSTDTQYF.

V is TRBV12-3 or TRBV12-4 and J is TRBJ1-1; D remains ambiguous. V dropped 1 base and J dropped 1 base, with 4 bases sitting between them. This CDR3 contains 13 residues. The CDR3 reads CASSLVSNTEAFF. The CDR3 DNA sequence: TGTGCCAGCAGTTTAGTCTCGAACACTGAAGCTTTCTTT.